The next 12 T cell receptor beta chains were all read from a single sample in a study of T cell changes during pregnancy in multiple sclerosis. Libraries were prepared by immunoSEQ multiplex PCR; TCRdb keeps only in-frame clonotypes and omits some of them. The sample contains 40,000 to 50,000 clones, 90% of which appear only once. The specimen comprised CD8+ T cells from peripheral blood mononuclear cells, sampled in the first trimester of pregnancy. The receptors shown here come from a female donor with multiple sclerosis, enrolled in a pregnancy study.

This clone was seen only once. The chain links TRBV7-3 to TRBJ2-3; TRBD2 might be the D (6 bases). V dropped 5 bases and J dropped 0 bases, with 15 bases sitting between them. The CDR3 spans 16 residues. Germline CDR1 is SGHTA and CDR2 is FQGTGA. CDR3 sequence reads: CASSPGDFLSTDTQYF. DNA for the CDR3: TGTGCCAGCAGCCCGGGGGACTTTCTAAGCACAGATACGCAGTATTTT.

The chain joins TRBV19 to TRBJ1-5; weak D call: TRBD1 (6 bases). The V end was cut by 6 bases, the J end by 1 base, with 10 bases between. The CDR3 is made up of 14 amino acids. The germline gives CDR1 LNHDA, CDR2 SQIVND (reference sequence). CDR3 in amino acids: CASSLGQSNQPQHF. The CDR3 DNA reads TGTGCCAGTAGCCTGGGACAAAGCAATCAGCCCCAGCATTTT.

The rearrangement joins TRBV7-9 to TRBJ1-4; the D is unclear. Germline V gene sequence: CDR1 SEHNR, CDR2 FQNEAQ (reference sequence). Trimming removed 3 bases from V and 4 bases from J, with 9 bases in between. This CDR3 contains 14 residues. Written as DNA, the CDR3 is TGTGCCAGCAGCTTGGAGGCTAGTAATGAAAAACTGTTTTTT. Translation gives CASSLEASNEKLFF.

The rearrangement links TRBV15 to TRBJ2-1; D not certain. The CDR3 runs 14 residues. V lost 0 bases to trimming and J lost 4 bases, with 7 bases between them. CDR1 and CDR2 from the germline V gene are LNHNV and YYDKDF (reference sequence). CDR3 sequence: CATSRDALYNEQFF. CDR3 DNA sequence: TGTGCCACCAGCAGAGATGCGCTTTACAATGAGCAGTTCTTC.

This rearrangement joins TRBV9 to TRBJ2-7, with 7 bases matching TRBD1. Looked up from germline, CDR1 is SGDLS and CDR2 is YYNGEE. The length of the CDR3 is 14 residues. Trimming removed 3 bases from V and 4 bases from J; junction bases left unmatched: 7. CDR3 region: CASSATGNAYEQYF. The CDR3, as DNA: TGTGCCAGCAGCGCGACAGGGAACGCGTACGAGCAGTACTTC.

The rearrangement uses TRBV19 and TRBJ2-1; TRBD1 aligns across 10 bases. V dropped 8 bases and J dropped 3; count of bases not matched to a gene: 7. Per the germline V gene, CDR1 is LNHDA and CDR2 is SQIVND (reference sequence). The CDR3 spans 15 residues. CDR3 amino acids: CASVPGTGVYNEQFF. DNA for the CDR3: TGTGCCAGTGTCCCCGGGACAGGGGTCTACAATGAGCAGTTCTTC.

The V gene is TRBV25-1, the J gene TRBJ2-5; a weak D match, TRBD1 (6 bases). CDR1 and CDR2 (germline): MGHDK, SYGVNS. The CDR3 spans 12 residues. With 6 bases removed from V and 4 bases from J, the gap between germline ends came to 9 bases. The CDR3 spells CASRQGRETQYF. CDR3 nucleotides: TGTGCCAGCAGGCAGGGGCGAGAGACCCAGTACTTC.

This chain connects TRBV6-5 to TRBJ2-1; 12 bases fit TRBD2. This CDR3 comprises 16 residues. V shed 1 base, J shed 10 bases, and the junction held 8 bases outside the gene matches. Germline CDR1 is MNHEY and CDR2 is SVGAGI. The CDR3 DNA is TGTGCCAGCAGTTACTTGTGGCTAGCGGGGGGGCGGGAGCAGTTCTTC. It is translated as CASSYLWLAGGREQFF.

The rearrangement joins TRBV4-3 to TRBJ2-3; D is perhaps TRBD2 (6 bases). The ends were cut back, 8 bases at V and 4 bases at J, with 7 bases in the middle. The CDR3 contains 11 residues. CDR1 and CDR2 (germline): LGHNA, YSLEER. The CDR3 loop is CASGGADTQYF. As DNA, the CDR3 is TGCGCCAGCGGAGGGGCAGATACGCAGTATTTT.

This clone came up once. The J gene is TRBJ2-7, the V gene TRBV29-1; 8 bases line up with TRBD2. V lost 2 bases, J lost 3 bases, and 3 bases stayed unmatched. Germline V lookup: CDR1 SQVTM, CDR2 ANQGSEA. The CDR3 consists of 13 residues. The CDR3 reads CSVEIGGVYEQYF. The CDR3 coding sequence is TGCAGCGTTGAAATCGGGGGGGTCTACGAGCAGTACTTC.

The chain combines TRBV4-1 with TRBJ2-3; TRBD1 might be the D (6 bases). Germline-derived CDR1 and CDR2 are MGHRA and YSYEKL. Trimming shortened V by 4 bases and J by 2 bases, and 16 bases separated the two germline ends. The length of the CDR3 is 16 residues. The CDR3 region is CASSPGQGSPTDTQYF. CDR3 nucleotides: TGCGCCAGCAGCCCTGGGCAGGGGTCACCCACAGATACGCAGTATTTT.

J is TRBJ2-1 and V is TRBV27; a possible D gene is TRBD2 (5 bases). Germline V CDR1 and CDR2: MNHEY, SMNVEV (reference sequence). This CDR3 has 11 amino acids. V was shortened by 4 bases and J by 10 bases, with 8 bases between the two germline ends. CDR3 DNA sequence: TGTGCCAGCAGTTCGGGATTGGAGCAGTTCTTC. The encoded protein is CASSSGLEQFF.